Listed here are 20 T cell receptor beta chains from one sample, sequenced in a study of T cell repertoires in cytomegalovirus infection. TCRdb processed the reads anew with MiXCR; each CDR3 protein has one entry. This table holds fewer than 1,000,000 distinct CDR3 sequences, roughly 30% found once. For these TCRs, the target antigens are not known. This specimen consisted of cultured CD8+ T cells from PBMCs, obtained from culture after CMV antigen stimulation. Every receptor here comes from a human donor in good health (CMV status not recorded). Some clones in this sample may be carry-over from other donors' samples.

The chain employs TRBV5-4 and TRBJ2-7; D perhaps matches TRBD1 (6 bases). Trimming shortened V by 4 bases and J by 4 bases, and 12 bases separated the two germline ends. This CDR3 has 13 residues. The germline V gene encodes CDR1 SGHNT and CDR2 YYREEE (reference sequence). The CDR3 protein is CASSTEQGYEQYF. CDR3 DNA: TGTGCCAGCAGCACGGAACAGGGTTACGAGCAGTACTTC.

For this clonotype: This may be a read error: a much more frequent sequence differs by one nucleotide. This rearrangement joins TRBV9 to TRBJ1-1; D is possibly TRBD1 (6 bases). The CDR3 length is 13 residues. V dropped 3 bases and J dropped 4 bases, with 10 bases sitting between them. Germline values: CDR1 SGDLS, CDR2 YYNGEE. The CDR3 nucleotides read TGTGCCAGCAGCGCCACAGGGCCCACTGAAGCTTTCTTT. It is translated as CASSATGPTEAFF.

This sequence joins TRBV6-6 and TRBJ2-3, with 7 bases that match TRBD1. This CDR3 has 19 residues. Germline lookup yields CDR1 MNHNY and CDR2 SVGAGI (reference sequence). The trim removed 2 bases at V and 4 bases at J, leaving 18 bases unmatched. In DNA form, the CDR3 reads TGTGCCAGCAGTTACCCTACCCTTCAGGGGGTACCCGGTCCAGATACGCAGTATTTT. Translating gives CASSYPTLQGVPGPDTQYF.

A word on this clonotype: One end of the junction varies from germline; a read error may be responsible. The chain combines TRBV5-6 with TRBJ1-1, with D perhaps matching TRBD1 (5 bases). Germline CDR1 reads SGHDT; CDR2 reads YYEEEE. The CDR3 has 13 amino acids. The CDR3 DNA sequence: TGTGCCAACAGCTTGGGACTGGTCACTGAAGCTTTCTTT. Residues: CANSLGLVTEAFF.

This clonotype was counted only a few times. This rearrangement joins TRBV7-9 to TRBJ2-1; a weak D match, TRBD2 (5 bases). The CDR3 is 17 residues long. The V gene's germline CDR1 is SEHNR and CDR2 FQNEAQ (reference sequence). The V end was cut by 1 base, the J end by 8 bases, with 21 bases between. The CDR3 bases are TGTGCCAGCAGCTTAGGTTTGACCAGGAAGGTGGAGGATGAGCAGTTCTTC. Translation: CASSLGLTRKVEDEQFF.

The chain carries TRBV10-3 and TRBJ2-2; 11 positions match TRBD2. The germline gives CDR1 ENHRY, CDR2 SYGVKD. The V and J ends lost 8 bases and 3 bases, in that order; junction bases with no gene match: 11. The CDR3 spans 17 residues. The CDR3 here is CAIAGLADSWDTGELFF. CDR3 coding DNA: TGTGCCATCGCGGGACTAGCGGACTCCTGGGACACCGGGGAGCTGTTTTTT.

This clonotype has more than one count but fewer than ten. This chain joins TRBV19 and TRBJ2-5; 7 bases map to TRBD2. Germline CDR1 LNHDA, CDR2 SQIVND (reference sequence). The CDR3 covers 15 residues. With 0 bases clipped from V and 4 bases from J, the junction kept 5 bases outside the gene matches. The CDR3 sequence: CASSIEGGVGETQYF. DNA of the CDR3: TGTGCCAGTAGTATAGAGGGGGGGGTAGGAGAGACCCAGTACTTC. Variable domain in full (rest from reference TRBV19 and TRBJ2-5): DGGITQSPKYLFRKEGQNVTLSCEQNLNHDAMYWYRQDPGQGLRLIYYSQIVNDFQKGDIAEGYSVSREKKESFPLTVTSAQKNPTAFYLCASSIEGGVGETQYFGPGTRLLVL.

The table lists this clonotype with a few counts. The chain has TRBV13 and TRBJ2-7; 7 bases are shared with TRBD1. Germline trimming cut 6 bases from V and 3 bases from J; bases unmatched to any gene: 17. Per the germline V gene, CDR1 is PRHDT and CDR2 is FYEKMQ (reference sequence). CDR3 length equals 17 residues. CDR3 protein: CASSREFGQAEDYEQYF. The CDR3 region has the DNA TGTGCCAGCAGTCGCGAATTCGGACAGGCTGAGGACTACGAGCAGTACTTC.

The V call is TRBV13, the J call TRBJ2-7; 7 nucleotides line up with TRBD1. Germline CDR1 is PRHDT and CDR2 is FYEKMQ (reference sequence). This CDR3 is 14 amino acids long. Germline trimming cut 3 bases from V and 2 bases from J; bases unmatched to any gene: 4. CDR3 residues: CASSFFQGAYEQYV. The DNA for the CDR3 is TGTGCCAGCAGCTTCTTCCAGGGGGCCTACGAGCAGTACGTC.

The V gene is TRBV12-3 or TRBV12-4, the J gene TRBJ2-1, with TRBD2 as a possible D gene (5 bases). Trimming left V 5 bases short and J 5 bases short, with 13 bases between. This CDR3 has 14 amino acids. CDR3 nucleotides: TGTGCCAGCAGTCCCCACGCAGCGGACAATGAGCAGTTCTTC. This translates into CASSPHAADNEQFF.

This clonotype turned up a few times. The chain links TRBV4-1 to TRBJ1-2, with a weak D call TRBD1 (6 bases). The CDR3 is made up of 15 amino acids. Per germline, CDR1 MGHRA and CDR2 YSYEKL. V lost 3 bases and J lost 8, with 19 bases in between. The CDR3 DNA reads as TGCGCCAGCAGCCACGAACCTATGGACAGAACGGGCTACACCTTC. Its protein is CASSHEPMDRTGYTF.

On this clonotype: A junction boundary mismatches the germline segment, possibly from a read error. This rearrangement joins TRBV6-5 to TRBJ1-2; D unresolved. Germline loops: CDR1 MNHEY, CDR2 SVGAGI. The CDR3 extends over 13 amino acids. CDR3 coding DNA: TGTGCCAACAGTTCCGGGTATCCCTATGGCTACACCTTC. Translated, it gives CANSSGYPYGYTF.

In its sample, this clonotype was seen a few times. The chain uses TRBV27 and TRBJ1-2; perhaps TRBD1 as D (6 bases). Between the trimmed V and J ends, which lost 1 base and 11 bases, there was a span of 14 bases. CDR1 MNHEY and CDR2 SMNVEV come from the germline V gene (reference sequence). The CDR3 is 13 residues long. CDR3 DNA sequence: TGTGCCAGCAGTTTATGGGGGGGGCAGAATTACACCTTC. Amino acids: CASSLWGGQNYTF.

This chain links TRBV7-9 with TRBJ1-2, with no clear D. The germline V gene has CDR1 SEHNR and CDR2 FQNEAQ (reference sequence). Trimming stripped 5 bases from V and 2 bases from J, with 18 bases between. The CDR3 spans 16 residues. CDR3 in DNA: TGTGCCAGCAGCGGCATGGGAACAGACCAAAACTATGGCTACACCTTC. This gives the protein CASSGMGTDQNYGYTF.

This rearrangement joins TRBV6-4 to TRBJ2-3; no clear D gene. CDR3 length equals 13 residues. Germline assignment: CDR1 MRHNA and CDR2 SNTAGT. Trimming shortened V by 0 bases and J by 2 bases, and 3 bases separated the two germline ends. The CDR3 region is CASSDSPTDTQYF. The DNA for the CDR3 is TGTGCCAGCAGTGACTCGCCCACAGATACGCAGTATTTT.

This clonotype was counted between two and nine times. This chain joins TRBV6-5 and TRBJ2-5, with TRBD2 matching 9 bases. This CDR3 contains 18 residues. V shed 5 bases and J 4 bases; nucleotides not matched to a gene: 17. The germline V gene encodes CDR1 MNHEY and CDR2 SVGAGI. CDR3 loop: CASSGRGGRFRRIETQYF. The CDR3 DNA is TGTGCCAGCAGTGGGCGGGGGGGCCGGTTCCGAAGAATAGAGACCCAGTACTTC.

The V and J genes are TRBV14 and TRBJ1-1; D ambiguous. The CDR3 loop spans 13 amino acids. Germline V gene sequence: CDR1 SGHDN, CDR2 FVKESK. V was shortened by 5 bases and J by 4 bases, with 11 bases between the two germline ends. The CDR3 DNA reads TGTGCCAGCAGCACTTGGGCTGGCACTGAAGCTTTCTTT. It yields the protein CASSTWAGTEAFF.

This clonotype was seen at least ten times. The V and J genes are TRBV7-2 and TRBJ1-2, with TRBD1 matching over 8 bases. The CDR3 has 15 amino acids. Germline CDR1 is SGHTA and CDR2 is FQGNSA. The ends lost 3 bases at V and 4 bases at J; junction bases unmatched: 7. The CDR3 here is CASSFDGQGGYGYTF. The CDR3, as DNA: TGTGCCAGCAGCTTCGACGGACAGGGCGGCTATGGCTACACCTTC.

The genes are TRBV25-1 and TRBJ2-2, with D possibly being TRBD2 (7 bases). The V gene lost 7 bases and the J gene lost 6 bases, with 21 bases spanning the gap. Per germline, CDR1 MGHDK and CDR2 SYGVNS. CDR3 size: 16 residues. The chain's CDR3 is CASTPWGGGRAGELFF. CDR3 bases: TGTGCCAGCACCCCTTGGGGAGGGGGTCGCGCCGGGGAGCTGTTTTTT.

In this sample, this clonotype turned up a few times. V gene TRBV7-9 combines with J gene TRBJ2-7; D is ambiguous. CDR1 and CDR2 (germline): SEHNR, FQNEAQ (reference sequence). The CDR3 runs to 13 residues. Trimming removed 5 bases at V and 2 bases at J, with 10 bases between. Written as DNA, the CDR3 is TGTGCCAGCAGCCCCCCGGTAGCCTACGAGCAGTACTTC. Its translation: CASSPPVAYEQYF.